This T cell receptor beta chain comes out of a study of blood T cell repertoires in COVID-19 (dated by TCRdb to the early 2020s). At the level of the whole study: The collaborator samples originated in the United States, Italy and Spain and spanned the acute and convalescent phases of COVID-19. The material from the prospective study consisted of cDNA or gDNA derived from T cells, B-cell-depleted T cells, or PBMCs. Subjects who had been exposed to COVID-19, were actively infected with it, or had recovered from it provided the deeply sampled blood TCRbeta repertoires that made up the dataset. The repertoires were released in a freely available public database intended as a resource for research on the immune response to SARS-CoV-2. Samples were obtained from the ongoing ImmuneRACE study (first 160 participants) and from some 1,200 subjects provided by 6 global collaborators. Nearly every sample came with metadata listing a de-identified subject ID, COVID-19 status, age in years and sex. HLA class I and class II types, where available, came from metadata supplied by the sample provider rather than from assay-based typing. Study-wide conclusions, independent of this receptor: Clinical and demographic metadata were provided uncurated, with the amount varying by source and participant.

In the prospective study, participants were about 18 to 89 years old, resided in about 25 geographic areas of the United States, and were enrolled through a virtual design. In the prospective study, cohorts were assigned on the basis of participant-reported clinical history obtained from a screening survey and a study questionnaire. Recovered participants in ImmuneRACE Cohort 3 were defined by two consecutive negative NP/OP PCR tests, clearance by a healthcare professional, or resolution of symptoms. Each participant in the prospective study had whole blood, serum and a nasopharyngeal or oropharyngeal swab collected by mobile phlebotomists. Over an approximately 2-month period, participants in the prospective study had the option of providing additional blood draws and questionnaires. Before DNA extraction, blood samples from the prospective study were shipped at room temperature or frozen. Its CDR3 holds 15 amino acids, cysteine through phenylalanine. The CDR3 DNA has 45 bases and is translated from base 1. Germline trimming: 3 bases from V, 6 bases from J; junction bases outside gene matches: 10. The germline V gene sets CDR1 to SGHTA and CDR2 to FQGTGA.

The immunoSEQ Assay, a bias-controlled multiplex PCR, was used to amplify TCRbeta CDR3 regions from genomic DNA. The source study handled its data this way. The number of nucleated cells in each sample was estimated by amplification of reference gene primers within the assay. Sequence reads were collapsed and filtered to measure the absolute abundance of every unique TCRbeta CDR3 rearrangement. For each sample, productive Simpson clonality was calculated as the square root of Simpson's diversity index across productive rearrangements. This is the immuneACCESS table as TCRdb keeps it, with only in-frame sequences that have V and J called. A part of the clones is gone; compared with another copy, unresolved V genes explain less than half, and the rest is unexplained. The V and J calls and the clone size are those of that table, but D and trimming were determined from the DNA. Counted in this sample were around 470,000 clones; roughly 87% of them appeared once. 0.55% to 0.75% of the sample is taken by the ten largest.

Concerning this clone: This clone's antigen is unknown. No quality values exist for individual bases; no much larger clone is one base distant.

This receptor was obtained from a man younger than 35 who had recovered from COVID-19. Sequenced: PBMCs or T cells enriched from blood (not recorded which). Recombination joined TRBV7-3 with TRBJ1-2, and 7 junctional nucleotides match TRBD1. The DNA sequence follows: TGTGCCAGCAGCTTTAGTACAGGGGATTGGAATGGCTACACCTTC. It codes for CASSFSTGDWNGYTF.